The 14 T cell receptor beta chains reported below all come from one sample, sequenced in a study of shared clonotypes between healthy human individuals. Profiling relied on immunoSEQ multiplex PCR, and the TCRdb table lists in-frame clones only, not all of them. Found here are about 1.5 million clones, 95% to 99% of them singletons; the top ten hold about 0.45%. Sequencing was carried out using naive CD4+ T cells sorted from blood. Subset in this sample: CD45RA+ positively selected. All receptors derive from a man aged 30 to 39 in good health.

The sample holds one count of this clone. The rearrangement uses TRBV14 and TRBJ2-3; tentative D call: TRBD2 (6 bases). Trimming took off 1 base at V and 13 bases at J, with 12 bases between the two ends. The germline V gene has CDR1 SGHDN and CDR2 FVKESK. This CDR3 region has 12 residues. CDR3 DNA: TGTGCCAGCAGCCAAGTCGGAGGGTATAAGTATTTT. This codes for CASSQVGGYKYF.

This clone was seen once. The CDR3 region is CASSLSGAHEKLFF. CDR3 DNA: TGTGCCAGCAGTTTATCAGGGGCCCATGAAAAACTGTTTTTT. The rearrangement links TRBV27 to TRBJ1-4; TRBD1 might be the D (5 bases). The CDR3 is 14 residues long. Germline CDR1 is MNHEY and CDR2 is SMNVEV (reference sequence). V was pared by 0 bases and J by 6 bases, with 8 bases between.

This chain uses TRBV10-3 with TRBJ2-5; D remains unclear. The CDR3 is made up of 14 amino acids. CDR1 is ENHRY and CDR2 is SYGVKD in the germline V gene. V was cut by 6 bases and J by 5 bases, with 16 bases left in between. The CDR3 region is CAISYKGLPETQYF. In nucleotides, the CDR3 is TGTGCCATCAGCTACAAAGGGTTACCGGAGACCCAGTACTTC.

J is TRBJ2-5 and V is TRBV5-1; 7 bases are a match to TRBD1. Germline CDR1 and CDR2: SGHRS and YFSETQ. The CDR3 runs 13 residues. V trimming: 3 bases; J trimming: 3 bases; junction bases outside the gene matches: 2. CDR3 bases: TGCGCCAGCAGCTGGGGACAGAAAGAGACCCAGTACTTC. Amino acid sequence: CASSWGQKETQYF.

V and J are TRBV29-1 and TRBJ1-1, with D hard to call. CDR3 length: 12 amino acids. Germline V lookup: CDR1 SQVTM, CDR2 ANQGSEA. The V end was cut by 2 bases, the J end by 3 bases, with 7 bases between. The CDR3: CSVEYGDTEAFF. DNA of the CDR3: TGCAGCGTTGAATATGGTGACACTGAAGCTTTCTTT.

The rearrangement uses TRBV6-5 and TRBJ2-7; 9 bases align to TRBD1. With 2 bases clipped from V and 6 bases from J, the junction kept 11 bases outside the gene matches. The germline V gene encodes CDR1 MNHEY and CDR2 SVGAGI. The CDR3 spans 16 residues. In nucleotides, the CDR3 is TGTGCCAGCAGTTACGGGACAGGGTCGGTGCCCCTCGAGCAGTACTTC. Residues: CASSYGTGSVPLEQYF.

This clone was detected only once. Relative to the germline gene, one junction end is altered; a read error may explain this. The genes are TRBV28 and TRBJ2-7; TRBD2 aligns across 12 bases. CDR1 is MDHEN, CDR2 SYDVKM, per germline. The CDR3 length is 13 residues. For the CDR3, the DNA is TGTGCCAGCAGTTTTGGGACTAGCGGGCCCTCGAACTTC. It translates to CASSFGTSGPSNF.

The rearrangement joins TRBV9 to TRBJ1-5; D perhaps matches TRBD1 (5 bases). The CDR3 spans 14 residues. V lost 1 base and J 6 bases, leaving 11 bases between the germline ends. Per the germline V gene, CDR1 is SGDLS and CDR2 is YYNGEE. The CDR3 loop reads CASSVQGLGQPQHF. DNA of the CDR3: TGTGCCAGCAGCGTACAGGGTCTCGGTCAGCCCCAGCATTTT.

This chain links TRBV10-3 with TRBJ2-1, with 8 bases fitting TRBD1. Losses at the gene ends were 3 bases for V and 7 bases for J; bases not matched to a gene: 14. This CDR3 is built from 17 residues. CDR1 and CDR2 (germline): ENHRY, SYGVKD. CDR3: CAISEGGGDRGGNEQFF. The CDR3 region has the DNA TGTGCCATCAGTGAAGGGGGCGGAGACAGGGGCGGGAATGAGCAGTTCTTC.

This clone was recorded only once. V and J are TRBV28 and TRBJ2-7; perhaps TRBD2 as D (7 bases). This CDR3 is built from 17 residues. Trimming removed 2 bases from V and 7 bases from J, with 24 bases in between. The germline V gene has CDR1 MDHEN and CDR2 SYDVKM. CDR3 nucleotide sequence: TGTGCCAGCAGTTTACCTGGGACTAACCGACCAACAGGGGAGCAGTACTTC. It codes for CASSLPGTNRPTGEQYF.

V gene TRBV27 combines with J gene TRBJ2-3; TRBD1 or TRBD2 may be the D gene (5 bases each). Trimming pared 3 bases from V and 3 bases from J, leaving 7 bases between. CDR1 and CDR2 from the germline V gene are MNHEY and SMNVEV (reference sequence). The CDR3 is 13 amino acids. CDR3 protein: CASSFWGTDTQYF. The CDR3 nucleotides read TGTGCCAGCAGTTTTTGGGGGACAGATACGCAGTATTTT.

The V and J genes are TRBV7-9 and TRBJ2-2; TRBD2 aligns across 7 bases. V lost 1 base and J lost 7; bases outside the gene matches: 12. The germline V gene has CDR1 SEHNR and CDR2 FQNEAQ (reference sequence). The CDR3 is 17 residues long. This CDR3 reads CASSLGGLAGEYGELFF. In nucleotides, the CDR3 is TGTGCCAGCAGCTTAGGGGGCTTGGCGGGAGAGTACGGGGAGCTGTTTTTT.

The CDR3 spells CASSLPNQPQHF. The CDR3 coding sequence is TGTGCCAGCAGCCTCCCAAATCAGCCCCAGCATTTT. The rearrangement joins TRBV5-4 to TRBJ1-5; D gene unclear. CDR3 length equals 12 residues. Trimming took off 4 bases at V and 4 bases at J, with 6 bases between the two ends. Germline V gene lookup returns CDR1 SGHNT and CDR2 YYREEE (reference sequence).

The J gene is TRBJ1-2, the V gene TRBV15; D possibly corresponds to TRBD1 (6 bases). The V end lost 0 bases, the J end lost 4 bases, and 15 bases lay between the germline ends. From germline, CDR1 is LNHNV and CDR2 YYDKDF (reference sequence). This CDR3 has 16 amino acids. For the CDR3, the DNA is TGTGCCACCAGCAGAGAGAGGGGGGATTTCGGCTATGGCTACACCTTC. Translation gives CATSRERGDFGYGYTF.